Here is one TCR beta chain with its context. These data are taken from a study of identical twins. MiXCR, applied by TCRdb to the 5' RACE reads, yields one record per CDR3 protein. The sample contains approximately 410,000 distinct CDR3 sequences, roughly 18% of which appear only once. The length of the CDR3 is 14 residues. Trimming left V 1 base short and J 5 bases short, with 10 bases between. CDR1 and CDR2 from the germline V gene are MGHRA and YSYEKL. The clonotype was recovered from a man aged 45-65 years in good health. The sequenced sample was naive T cells sorted from blood. This chain joins TRBV4-1 and TRBJ2-3; D is ambiguous. CDR3: CASSQGVGVDTQYF. Written as DNA, the CDR3 is TGCGCCAGCAGCCAAGGTGTTGGGGTAGATACGCAGTATTTT.